A selection of T cell receptor beta chains follows, all from one sample in a study of breast tumors, draining lymph nodes, adjacent tissues. From the multiplex PCR reads, TCRdb called clonotypes with MiXCR, one entry per CDR3 protein. The data hold just under 65,000 distinct CDR3 sequences, with 45% to 65% observed a single time. The sample consisted of breast tumor tissue. The receptors originated from a female donor with breast cancer. Some clones in this sample may be carry-over from other donors' samples. CDR3s include the opening cysteine and the closing phenylalanine or tryptophan. The D gene is left open where the match is weak. Clone size appears in some rows only: once, few, many, or a class for an expanded clone.

CDR3nt: TGTGCCAGTAGTTTATCCGGGACCTACGAGCAGTACTTC; CDR3aa: CASSLSGTYEQYF; abundance: many; d_gene: NA; j_gene: TRBJ2-7; v_gene: TRBV19
CDR3nt: TGTGCCAGCAGCTTAACTGGCGCGGGCGGCACAGATACGCAGTATTTT; CDR3aa: CASSLTGAGGTDTQYF; abundance: NA; d_gene: NA; j_gene: TRBJ2-3; v_gene: TRBV7-8
CDR3nt: TGTGCCAGCAGCTCGGGACAGGGGGCAGGCTACACCTTC; CDR3aa: CASSSGQGAGYTF; abundance: few; d_gene: TRBD1; j_gene: TRBJ1-2; v_gene: TRBV5-5
CDR3nt: TGTGCCAGCAGTTCCACAGGGGGATACGCTGGAAACACCATATATTTT; CDR3aa: CASSSTGGYAGNTIYF; abundance: NA; d_gene: TRBD1; j_gene: TRBJ1-3; v_gene: TRBV2
CDR3nt: TGTGCCAGCAGCTATCGGAGACAGGTGATCACAGATACGCAGTATTTT; CDR3aa: CASSYRRQVITDTQYF; abundance: NA; d_gene: NA; j_gene: TRBJ2-3; v_gene: TRBV7-9
CDR3nt: TGTGCCACCAGTGATTTGGGGGTCAATGAGCAGTTCTTC; CDR3aa: CATSDLGVNEQFF; abundance: NA; d_gene: NA; j_gene: TRBJ2-1; v_gene: TRBV24-1
CDR3nt: TGTGCCAGCAGCCCCACTAGCGGAGGAGGTTACGAGCAGTACTTC; CDR3aa: CASSPTSGGGYEQYF; abundance: few; d_gene: TRBD2; j_gene: TRBJ2-7; v_gene: TRBV2
CDR3nt: TGCAGTGCCAGTCCAGGACTAGCAGGTGGAGAGACCCAGTACTTC; CDR3aa: CSASPGLAGGETQYF; abundance: medium-sized; d_gene: TRBD2; j_gene: TRBJ2-5; v_gene: TRBV20-1
CDR3nt: TGCAGCGCACGACTAGCGGGGCACAATGAGCAGTTCTTC; CDR3aa: CSARLAGHNEQFF; abundance: NA; d_gene: TRBD2; j_gene: TRBJ2-1; v_gene: TRBV29-1
CDR3nt: TGTGCCAGCAGCTTAGATGGGGAGGGCCCTTCGAATTCACCCCTCCACTTT; CDR3aa: CASSLDGEGPSNSPLHF; abundance: once; d_gene: NA; j_gene: TRBJ1-6; v_gene: TRBV11-2
CDR3nt: TGTGCCAGCAGCTTAGGGCGGGGGTACGACGAGCAGTACTTC; CDR3aa: CASSLGRGYDEQYF; abundance: NA; d_gene: TRBD2; j_gene: TRBJ2-7; v_gene: TRBV7-9
CDR3nt: TGTGCCAGCAGCGCAGGACAGAACTATGGCTACACCTTC; CDR3aa: CASSAGQNYGYTF; abundance: many; d_gene: NA; j_gene: TRBJ1-2; v_gene: TRBV11-2
CDR3nt: TGCGCCAGCAGCTTGGGACAGGGGGCCGGGGCCAACGTCCTGACTTTC; CDR3aa: CASSLGQGAGANVLTF; abundance: NA; d_gene: TRBD1; j_gene: TRBJ2-6; v_gene: TRBV5-1
CDR3nt: TGTGCCAGCAGTTACTCGACTCGGGAGTCGGTTCAGCCCCAGCATTTT; CDR3aa: CASSYSTRESVQPQHF; abundance: many; d_gene: NA; j_gene: TRBJ1-5; v_gene: TRBV6-2/TRBV6-3
CDR3nt: TGTGCCACCAGCAGAAATACGCCGGGACAGGGAAATTCACCCCTCCACTTT; CDR3aa: CATSRNTPGQGNSPLHF; abundance: NA; d_gene: TRBD1; j_gene: TRBJ1-6; v_gene: TRBV15
CDR3nt: TGTGCCACCAGCAGTGAAGTTAGGACAGAGAACGAGCAGTACTTC; CDR3aa: CATSSEVRTENEQYF; abundance: few; d_gene: NA; j_gene: TRBJ2-7; v_gene: TRBV15
CDR3nt: TGTGCCAGCAGGCCTGGACTAGCGGGAGCGGCTGATACGCAGTATTTT; CDR3aa: CASRPGLAGAADTQYF; abundance: NA; d_gene: TRBD2; j_gene: TRBJ2-3; v_gene: TRBV7-9
CDR3nt: TGTGCCAGCACCATCGGGGGGGGTACAGCCTATGGCTACACCTTC; CDR3aa: CASTIGGGTAYGYTF; abundance: NA; d_gene: NA; j_gene: TRBJ1-2; v_gene: TRBV12-3/TRBV12-4
CDR3nt: TGTGCCAGCAGCGTAGGTCGGGGGGTGGAGACCCAGTCCTTC; CDR3aa: CASSVGRGVETQSF; abundance: many; d_gene: TRBD2; j_gene: TRBJ2-5; v_gene: TRBV9
CDR3nt: TGTGCCAGCAGTGCCACCAGTGATTCGACCCAGGGTACGCAGTATTTT; CDR3aa: CASSATSDSTQGTQYF; abundance: NA; d_gene: NA; j_gene: TRBJ2-3; v_gene: TRBV2
CDR3nt: TGTGCCAGCAGCGTAGGGGCTGCCCAGCAAGAGACCCAGTACTTC; CDR3aa: CASSVGAAQQETQYF; abundance: NA; d_gene: NA; j_gene: TRBJ2-5; v_gene: TRBV9
CDR3nt: TGCGCCAGCAGCTTGAGGACTAGCGGGAGTAGAGCGGTAGAAGCGGATACGCAGTATTTT; CDR3aa: CASSLRTSGSRAVEADTQYF; abundance: NA; d_gene: TRBD2; j_gene: TRBJ2-3; v_gene: TRBV5-1
CDR3nt: TGTGCCACCAGCAATGGAGTGGGGGCCTTGGCTAATGAAAAACTGTTTTTT; CDR3aa: CATSNGVGALANEKLFF; abundance: NA; d_gene: NA; j_gene: TRBJ1-4; v_gene: TRBV24-1
CDR3nt: TGCAGTGCTGCCTCCTACGAGCAGTACTTC; CDR3aa: CSAASYEQYF; abundance: NA; d_gene: NA; j_gene: TRBJ2-7; v_gene: TRBV20-1
CDR3nt: TGTGCCAGCAGTGAAGTAGGGAATGAGCAGTTCTTC; CDR3aa: CASSEVGNEQFF; abundance: NA; d_gene: NA; j_gene: TRBJ2-1; v_gene: TRBV24-1
CDR3nt: TGTGCCTGGAACAACGGGTCTTTGGGGAATTCACCCCTCCACTTT; CDR3aa: CAWNNGSLGNSPLHF; abundance: once; d_gene: NA; j_gene: TRBJ1-6; v_gene: TRBV30
CDR3nt: TGTGCCAGCAGCCCCCCTCCGGGACTAGCGGGAAGCTCCTACAATGAGCAGTTCTTC; CDR3aa: CASSPPPGLAGSSYNEQFF; abundance: many; d_gene: TRBD2; j_gene: TRBJ2-1; v_gene: TRBV12-3/TRBV12-4
CDR3nt: TGTGCCTGGAGTGGGCAGCGGTATAATTCACCCCTCCACTTT; CDR3aa: CAWSGQRYNSPLHF; abundance: NA; d_gene: NA; j_gene: TRBJ1-6; v_gene: TRBV30
CDR3nt: TGTGCCAGCAGCGGACTAGCGGGAAGGCGTGAGACCCAGTACTTC; CDR3aa: CASSGLAGRRETQYF; abundance: NA; d_gene: TRBD2; j_gene: TRBJ2-5; v_gene: TRBV7-9
CDR3nt: TGTGCCAGCATGCGGAGCACAGATACGCAGTATTTT; CDR3aa: CASMRSTDTQYF; abundance: NA; d_gene: NA; j_gene: TRBJ2-3; v_gene: TRBV25-1
CDR3nt: TGTGCCTGGAGTGCGCCCGGGACAGGGCCTGGAAACACCATATATTTT; CDR3aa: CAWSAPGTGPGNTIYF; abundance: NA; d_gene: TRBD1; j_gene: TRBJ1-3; v_gene: TRBV30
CDR3nt: TGTGCCAGTAGTATGGGAGATGGGGAAAAACTGTTTTTT; CDR3aa: CASSMGDGEKLFF; abundance: NA; d_gene: NA; j_gene: TRBJ1-4; v_gene: TRBV19
CDR3nt: TGCGCCAGCAGCCCGAACCAAGAGACCCAGTACTTC; CDR3aa: CASSPNQETQYF; abundance: few; d_gene: NA; j_gene: TRBJ2-5; v_gene: TRBV4-1
CDR3nt: TGTGCCAGCAGCTTCACCTCTAGCGGGACTAGCGGGAGTGGTGAGCAGTTCTTC; CDR3aa: CASSFTSSGTSGSGEQFF; abundance: NA; d_gene: TRBD2; j_gene: TRBJ2-1; v_gene: TRBV7-9
CDR3nt: TGTGCCAGCAGTCCTGGGACCGATTCACCCCTCCACTTT; CDR3aa: CASSPGTDSPLHF; abundance: NA; d_gene: NA; j_gene: TRBJ1-6; v_gene: TRBV6-1
CDR3nt: TGTGCCAGTAATACAGGGGTGTACGGTTATAGCAATCAGCCCCAGCATTTT; CDR3aa: CASNTGVYGYSNQPQHF; abundance: NA; d_gene: TRBD1; j_gene: TRBJ1-5; v_gene: TRBV19
CDR3nt: TGTGCCAGCAGTACTCTCGCGGGGGCACCCTCCGAGCAGTACTTC; CDR3aa: CASSTLAGAPSEQYF; abundance: many; d_gene: NA; j_gene: TRBJ2-7; v_gene: TRBV6-2/TRBV6-3
CDR3nt: TGTGCCAGTAGTCGGACAGGGCAGTTCACTGAAGCTTTCTTT; CDR3aa: CASSRTGQFTEAFF; abundance: few; d_gene: TRBD1; j_gene: TRBJ1-1; v_gene: TRBV19
CDR3nt: TGCAGTGCTAGGGGGGACAGGGGAGAGACCCAGTACTTC; CDR3aa: CSARGDRGETQYF; abundance: NA; d_gene: TRBD1; j_gene: TRBJ2-5; v_gene: TRBV20-1
CDR3nt: TGCAGTGCTAGACGAGTGAGTGGCGAAGAGACCCAGTACTTC; CDR3aa: CSARRVSGEETQYF; abundance: once; d_gene: NA; j_gene: TRBJ2-5; v_gene: TRBV20-1
CDR3nt: TGCGCCAGCAGCTTGGGGACAGGGAACAACTATGGCTACACCTTC; CDR3aa: CASSLGTGNNYGYTF; abundance: once; d_gene: TRBD1; j_gene: TRBJ1-2; v_gene: TRBV5-1
CDR3nt: TGTGCCAGCAGTTTAGCGGTCTCCTACGAGCAGTACTTC; CDR3aa: CASSLAVSYEQYF; abundance: many; d_gene: NA; j_gene: TRBJ2-7; v_gene: TRBV6-6
CDR3nt: TGCAGTGCTAGAGACCCCGAGGCAGATACGCAGTATTTT; CDR3aa: CSARDPEADTQYF; abundance: NA; d_gene: NA; j_gene: TRBJ2-3; v_gene: TRBV20-1
CDR3nt: TGCAGTGCTAGGGCGCCGACCAACACCGGGGAGCTGTTTTTT; CDR3aa: CSARAPTNTGELFF; abundance: many; d_gene: NA; j_gene: TRBJ2-2; v_gene: TRBV20-1
CDR3nt: TGCGCCAGCAGCCAAGATTCGGACGGGACAGGGGTCTCCTACGAGCAGTACTTC; CDR3aa: CASSQDSDGTGVSYEQYF; abundance: many; d_gene: TRBD1; j_gene: TRBJ2-7; v_gene: TRBV4-1
CDR3nt: TGTGCCAGCAGTCACAACAGCGGAGAGGGAGCGGTATACACAGATACGCAGTATTTT; CDR3aa: CASSHNSGEGAVYTDTQYF; abundance: many; d_gene: NA; j_gene: TRBJ2-3; v_gene: TRBV4-2
CDR3nt: TGTGCCAGCAGCTTGACAGATACGCAGTATTTT; CDR3aa: CASSLTDTQYF; abundance: many; d_gene: NA; j_gene: TRBJ2-3; v_gene: TRBV11-2
CDR3nt: TGTGCCAGCAGCCAAGAAGGGACCTCTGGCTACACCTTC; CDR3aa: CASSQEGTSGYTF; abundance: many; d_gene: NA; j_gene: TRBJ1-2; v_gene: TRBV3-1
CDR3nt: TGTGCCAGCAGCCCCGGGGGGGACTATGGCTACACCTTC; CDR3aa: CASSPGGDYGYTF; abundance: NA; d_gene: NA; j_gene: TRBJ1-2; v_gene: TRBV6-5
CDR3nt: TGCGCCAGCAGCAGTACAGGGGGCGCAAGCTATGGCTACACCTTC; CDR3aa: CASSSTGGASYGYTF; abundance: many; d_gene: TRBD1; j_gene: TRBJ1-2; v_gene: TRBV5-1
CDR3nt: TGTGCCAGCAGTTTAGGGACTAGCGGGAGGGCCGGTGAAGAGACCCAGTACTTC; CDR3aa: CASSLGTSGRAGEETQYF; abundance: NA; d_gene: TRBD2; j_gene: TRBJ2-5; v_gene: TRBV12-3/TRBV12-4
CDR3nt: TGCAGTGCTAGCCGATCCGGGGGTGGCACTGAAGCTTTCTTT; CDR3aa: CSASRSGGGTEAFF; abundance: many; d_gene: NA; j_gene: TRBJ1-1; v_gene: TRBV20-1
CDR3nt: TGTGCCAGCAGCTTAAAAGGGGGCAGGGCTGAAGCTTTCTTT; CDR3aa: CASSLKGGRAEAFF; abundance: many; d_gene: TRBD1; j_gene: TRBJ1-1; v_gene: TRBV7-9
CDR3nt: TGTGCCAGCATGGCATTAGATACGCAGTATTTT; CDR3aa: CASMALDTQYF; abundance: NA; d_gene: NA; j_gene: TRBJ2-3; v_gene: TRBV2